This is a list of T cell receptor beta chains from one sample in a study of early T cells in non-severe SARS-CoV-2 infection. MiXCR, applied by TCRdb to the 5' RACE reads, yields one record per CDR3 protein. The sample lists over 60,000 distinct CDR3 sequences; 10% were seen once. Sequenced material: whole blood, taken at baseline. These receptors originate from an adult who was a healthcare worker with PCR-confirmed SARS-CoV-2 infection or an uninfected control (not recorded which). CDR3s include the opening cysteine and the closing phenylalanine or tryptophan. The D gene is left open where the match is weak. Where a row states a size, it is once, few, many or the class of an expanded clone; other rows omit it.

- TRBJ1-5 TRBV24-1 many TGTGCCACAGCGGAGAGAAATAGCAATCAGCCCCAGCATTTT CATAERNSNQPQHF
- TRBJ1-2 TRBV6-6 - TGTGCCAGCAGCCCTCCCGGGCTTAAAGTAGTCTACACCTTC CASSPPGLKVVYTF
TRBD2 TRBJ2-2 TRBV3-1 many TGTGCCAGCAGCCAAGGAGCGCTACTGGCGGGGGGCTACACCGGGGAGCTGTTTTTT CASSQGALLAGGYTGELFF
- TRBJ1-6 TRBV7-9 - TGTGCCAGCAGCCTCAACGCGGGGGGTGGTTCACCCCTCCACTTT CASSLNAGGGSPLHF
- TRBJ1-6 TRBV7-8 few TGTGCCAGCAGCTTAGTAGTTGGGACATCCAATTCACCCCTCCACTTT CASSLVVGTSNSPLHF
- TRBJ1-4 TRBV12-3/TRBV12-4 few TGTGCCAGCAGTTTAGAGCCGGCGGGTTCAAAGGAAAAACTGTTTTTT CASSLEPAGSKEKLFF
- TRBJ1-4 TRBV10-3 few TGTGCCATCGCCCCCGAGGGTACTAATGAAAAACTGTTTTTT CAIAPEGTNEKLFF
- TRBJ2-2 TRBV9 many TGTGCCAGCACCCGGACCACCGGGAACACCGGGGAGCTGTTTTTT CASTRTTGNTGELFF
TRBD1 TRBJ1-5 TRBV7-2 - TGTGCCAGCAGCCCGACAGGGCAACAGCCCCAGCATTTT CASSPTGQQPQHF
- TRBJ2-2 TRBV9 - TGTGCCAGCAGCGTAGTAGAGGGGTTCCCCGGGGAGCTGTTTTTT CASSVVEGFPGELFF
- TRBJ1-1 TRBV21-1 - TGTGCCAGCAGCAAAGCCGGGACAGGGGCCATGAACACTGAAGCTTTCTTT CASSKAGTGAMNTEAFF
TRBD1 TRBJ1-1 TRBV30 many TGTGCCTGGAGGGGCAGGGGGGGCCTGAACACTGAAGCTTTCTTT CAWRGRGGLNTEAFF
- TRBJ2-1 TRBV3-1 many TGTGCCAGCAGCGGGTCTCCGGACGTGGTGCAGTTCTTC CASSGSPDVVQFF
- TRBJ2-7 TRBV7-2 many TGTGCCAGCAGCTCCGGACGGAACTCCTACGAGCAGTACTTC CASSSGRNSYEQYF
- TRBJ1-6 TRBV14 - TGTGCCAGCAGCCAAGATCGGAATTCACCCCTCCACTTT CASSQDRNSPLHF
TRBD1 TRBJ1-1 TRBV27 - TGTGCCAGCAGTCCGCGACAGGGGAACACTGAAGCTTTCTTT CASSPRQGNTEAFF
- TRBJ1-1 TRBV11-2 - TGTGCCAGCACCCTGAGGACTGAAGCTTTCTTT CASTLRTEAFF
TRBD2 TRBJ2-5 TRBV30 - TGTGCCTGGAGTGCGGGGGGGGAGACCCAGTACTTC CAWSAGGETQYF
- TRBJ1-1 TRBV11-2 few TGTGCCAGCAGCCAGGTGGGCGCAGGGACTGAAGCTTTCTTT CASSQVGAGTEAFF
- TRBJ1-5 TRBV7-9 - TGTGCCAGCAGCTTACTCCAGGGTCCCGATCAGCCCCAGCATTTT CASSLLQGPDQPQHF
- TRBJ1-2 TRBV7-2 - TGTGCCAGCAGCGCCCATCGAGGGGACTATGGCTACACCTTC CASSAHRGDYGYTF
- TRBJ1-4 TRBV16 - TGTGCCAGCAGCCAATCGAGTCCGGGAGTGGGTGAAAAACTGTTTTTT CASSQSSPGVGEKLFF
- TRBJ2-2 TRBV7-6 many TGTGCCAGCAGACCATCCACCGGGGAGCTGTTTTTT CASRPSTGELFF
- TRBJ2-3 TRBV18 - TGTGTCAGCTCAGGATCCGGGACTAGCACAGATACGCAGTATTTT CVSSGSGTSTDTQYF
TRBD1 TRBJ1-1 TRBV11-2 many TGTGCCAGCAGCCACACCGGGGACAGGCCAAGAGCTTTCTTT CASSHTGDRPRAFF
- TRBJ1-5 TRBV7-6 many TGTGCCAGCAGCTTGGCGGCTAGAGGACCCCAGCATTTT CASSLAARGPQHF
TRBD1 TRBJ2-4 TRBV11-2 few TGTGCCAGCAGCTCATCGCACAGGGGGCAGGGAAACATTCAGTACTTC CASSSSHRGQGNIQYF
- TRBJ2-3 TRBV10-3 few TGTGCCATCAGTGAGGAGGTTTATACGCAGTATTTT CAISEEVYTQYF
- TRBJ2-7 TRBV6-1 - TGTGCCAGCTCCGGAATGTACGAGCAGTACTTC CASSGMYEQYF
- TRBJ1-2 TRBV19 many TGTGCCAGTAGTATCGGAGCAGATCGCTATGGCTACACCTTC CASSIGADRYGYTF
- TRBJ2-3 TRBV2 many TGTGCCATGGAGGGCACAGATACGCAGTATTTT CAMEGTDTQYF
- TRBJ2-7 TRBV10-1 - TGCGCCAGCAGTGGCTCAGGGACCTACGAGCAGTACTTC CASSGSGTYEQYF
- TRBJ1-5 TRBV3-1 - TGTGCCAGCAGCCAAGTGGCAGGGAATCAGCCCCAGCATTTT CASSQVAGNQPQHF
TRBD1 TRBJ2-7 TRBV11-1 - TGTGCCAGCGGCAGGGGGCCCTCCTACGAGCAGTACTTC CASGRGPSYEQYF
- TRBJ2-6 TRBV20-1 many TGCGGGGTTAGGGAGGGGGACTCTGGGGCCAACGTCCTGACTTTC CGVREGDSGANVLTF
- TRBJ2-7 TRBV19 many TGTGCCAGTACCGACAGTATTAACGAGCAGTACTTC CASTDSINEQYF
- TRBJ2-1 TRBV5-1 - TGCGCCAGCAGCTCGCCCCGGTTATCAGGGGGGGGGATCTCCTACAATGAGCAGTTCTTC CASSSPRLSGGGISYNEQFF
TRBD1 TRBJ2-7 TRBV11-2 many TGTGCCAGCAGCTTAGCTACCGGGACAGGGTCCTACGAGCAGTACTTC CASSLATGTGSYEQYF
TRBD1 TRBJ2-1 TRBV9 many TGTGCCAGCAGCGAGTCCGCAGGGGGCGCGAGTAATGAGCAGTTCTTC CASSESAGGASNEQFF
- TRBJ2-3 TRBV9 - TGTGCCAGCAGCGTAGGGGTCGACGGGTTGACAGATACGCAGTATTTT CASSVGVDGLTDTQYF
TRBD2 TRBJ2-3 TRBV2 - TGTGCCATTCCCCTCGCCCCGGGACTAGCGGGGGGGGCAGATACGCAGTATTTT CAIPLAPGLAGGADTQYF
- TRBJ2-5 TRBV5-1 many TGCGCCAGCAGCTACGACGGTGGCGGAGGCCCTGAGACCCAGTACTTC CASSYDGGGGPETQYF
TRBD1 TRBJ1-5 TRBV19 - TGTGCCAGTAGGAAGGGACAGGGTGAGAACCAGCCCCAGCATTTT CASRKGQGENQPQHF
- TRBJ2-1 TRBV30 many TGTGCCTGGAAAGGGCCGAGCTCCTACAATGAGCAGTTCTTC CAWKGPSSYNEQFF
- TRBJ1-1 TRBV4-1 many TGCGCCAGCAGCCAAGAAGCAGGGAGAACTGAAGCTTTCTTT CASSQEAGRTEAFF